Here is one T cell receptor (beta chain) with its context. The CDR3 is 14 residues long. Germline assignment: CDR1 SGHNT and CDR2 YYREEE (reference sequence). The ends were cut back, 4 bases at V and 1 base at J, with 11 bases in the middle. The assay was immunoSEQ multiplex PCR, and TCRdb's table has in-frame clones only and misses some. The data contain approximately 1,000,000 clones, about 80% of them seen just once; the ten biggest clones take up 0.89%. These data are taken from a study of shared clonotypes between healthy human individuals. Material: memory CD4+ T cells from PBMCs. Subset here: CD45RA-negative fraction. The chain uses TRBV5-4 and TRBJ1-1; no clear D gene. The origin of this receptor is a man aged 18 to 29 in good health. Some clones in this sample may be carry-over from other donors' samples. CDR3: CASSPTTANTEAFF. CDR3 in DNA: TGTGCCAGCAGCCCTACTACAGCGAACACTGAAGCTTTCTTT.